These 30 T cell receptor beta chains originate from one sample sequenced in a study of shared clonotypes between healthy human individuals. TCRdb's table, derived via immunoSEQ multiplex PCR, lists solely in-frame clones and lacks some. The sample comprises 750,000 to 1,000,000 clones, around 92% of which are singletons, and 24% rests with the top ten. Cells designated naive CD8 were CD45RO-negative and were positively selected for CCR7, with terminally differentiated effector memory CD45RA+ cells excluded. The sequencing input was naive CD8+ T cells sorted from blood. These TCRs come from a young man in good health.

V usage is TRBV29-1 and J usage is TRBJ2-7, with TRBD1 matching 7 bases. Germline V gene lookup returns CDR1 SQVTM and CDR2 ANQGSEA. The length of the CDR3 is 16 residues. Trimming cost V 6 bases and J 2 bases; bases outside gene matches: 16. The CDR3 bases are TGCAGCGTGGGCATGCCCGTCGACAGGGATACCTACGAGCAGTACTTC. Residues: CSVGMPVDRDTYEQYF.

In nucleotides, the CDR3 is TGTGCCAGCAGCTTAGGGACAGGGGTTCAAGAGACCCAGTACTTC. Its protein is CASSLGTGVQETQYF. V usage is TRBV7-2 and J usage is TRBJ2-5; TRBD1 matches 9 bases. Germline CDR1 and CDR2: SGHTA and FQGNSA. The CDR3 consists of 15 residues. The J segment lost 2 bases and the V segment lost 1 base, leaving 2 bases of the junction unmatched.

This chain connects TRBV19 to TRBJ2-3, with 8 bases identical to TRBD1. J was trimmed by 0 bases and V by 3 bases; bases with no gene match: 11. From germline, CDR1 is LNHDA and CDR2 SQIVND (reference sequence). This CDR3 has 18 residues. CDR3 in amino acids: CASSIGFLGDRSTDTQYF. The CDR3 DNA reads as TGTGCCAGTAGTATTGGTTTTTTGGGGGACAGGAGCACAGATACGCAGTATTTT.

The chain employs TRBV9 and TRBJ1-5; 7 bases agree with TRBD1. The length of the CDR3 is 15 residues. The germline V gene encodes CDR1 SGDLS and CDR2 YYNGEE. Trimming took 4 bases from V and 0 from J; bases not matched to a gene: 4. The CDR3 DNA follows: TGTGCCAGCAGCCGGACAGGAGGTAGCAATCAGCCCCAGCATTTT. This encodes CASSRTGGSNQPQHF.

The rearrangement uses TRBV5-8 and TRBJ1-1; D might be TRBD1 (6 bases). V dropped 4 bases and J dropped 2 bases, with 15 bases sitting between them. This CDR3 has 15 amino acids. Germline CDR1 and CDR2: SGHTS and YDEGEE. The CDR3 spells CASSVSGQPNTEAFF. Written as DNA, the CDR3 is TGTGCCAGCAGCGTTTCCGGACAGCCAAACACTGAAGCTTTCTTT.

The V call is TRBV7-9, the J call TRBJ2-5; 7 bases align to TRBD2. The CDR3 loop spans 15 amino acids. The V gene's germline CDR1 is SEHNR and CDR2 FQNEAQ (reference sequence). Trimming removed 5 bases from V and 5 bases from J; junction bases left unmatched: 11. In DNA form, the CDR3 reads TGTGCCAGCAGCCCCGGGGGGAGACCGCAGGAGACCCAGTACTTC. It codes for CASSPGGRPQETQYF.

This clone showed up just once. An end of the junction does not agree with germline; a read error may underlie this. V and J are TRBV29-1 and TRBJ2-3; 10 nucleotides line up with TRBD1. CDR3 length: 15 amino acids. CDR1 is SQVTM and CDR2 is ANQGSEA in the germline V gene. CDR3 sequence reads: CIVGDRGGGTDTQYF. Written as DNA, the CDR3 is TGCATCGTTGGGGACAGGGGAGGAGGGACAGATACGCAGTATTTT.

The chain joins TRBV4-3 to TRBJ2-7; D not certain. Trimming took 1 base from V and 3 from J, leaving 10 bases between them. CDR3 length: 14 amino acids. Germline-derived CDR1 and CDR2 are LGHNA and YSLEER. CDR3 DNA sequence: TGCGCCAGCAGCCAAGGGGCCTCGGACTACGAGCAGTACTTC. It yields the protein CASSQGASDYEQYF.

Remarks on this clone: Other DNA sequences in this specimen translate into the identical CDR3. This chain's CDR3 is CAMAAGYEQYF. CDR3 DNA sequence: TGTGCCATGGCTGCGGGCTACGAGCAGTACTTC. The chain combines TRBV2 with TRBJ2-7, with D possibly TRBD2 on 5 matching bases. This CDR3 has 11 residues. Deletions cut 10 bases from V and 3 bases from J, with 10 bases between. The germline CDR1 and CDR2 sequences are SNHLY and FYNNEI.

The chain combines TRBV27 with TRBJ2-3; D may be TRBD1 (6 bases). CDR3 length: 16 amino acids. Deletions cut 1 base from V and 0 bases from J, with 11 bases between. Per germline, CDR1 MNHEY and CDR2 SMNVEV (reference sequence). This CDR3 reads CASSLLGTGSTDTQYF. In DNA form, the CDR3 reads TGTGCCAGCAGTTTATTGGGTACAGGGAGCACAGATACGCAGTATTTT.

The J gene is TRBJ2-5, the V gene TRBV5-4, with TRBD2 identical over 7 bases. The CDR3 has 15 amino acids. V shed 0 bases and J 5 bases; nucleotides not matched to a gene: 7. Germline CDR1 and CDR2: SGHNT and YYREEE (reference sequence). CDR3 nucleotides: TGTGCCAGCAGCTTGGAGGGCCGGGGGGAGGAGACCCAGTACTTC. Translated, it gives CASSLEGRGEETQYF.

The chain couples TRBV29-1 to TRBJ2-1, with no clear D. The ends were cut back, 6 bases at V and 6 bases at J, with 12 bases in the middle. The CDR3 has 12 amino acids. Germline V CDR1 and CDR2: SQVTM, ANQGSEA. The CDR3 sequence: CSVHNISNEQFF. The CDR3 DNA reads as TGCAGCGTCCACAATATAAGCAATGAGCAGTTCTTC.

The CDR3 DNA sequence: TGTGCCAGCAATGGACAGGGGGGCAATCAGCCCCAGCATTTT. Amino acids: CASNGQGGNQPQHF. The rearrangement links TRBV2 to TRBJ1-5, with 10 bases that match TRBD1. The ends lost 7 bases at V and 2 bases at J; junction bases unmatched: 2. CDR3 length: 14 residues. Germline lookup yields CDR1 SNHLY and CDR2 FYNNEI.

The V gene is TRBV6-4, the J gene TRBJ2-2, with no clear D. Trimming removed 0 bases at V and 6 bases at J, with 5 bases between. Germline V gene lookup returns CDR1 MRHNA and CDR2 SNTAGT. The CDR3 extends over 13 amino acids. The CDR3 nucleotides are TGTGCCAGCAGTGACTCGTCGGCCGGGGAGCTGTTTTTT. It is translated as CASSDSSAGELFF.

Only a few counts were recorded for this clone. The chain couples TRBV10-3 to TRBJ2-7, with D perhaps given as TRBD1 or TRBD2 (5 bases each). Looked up from germline, CDR1 is ENHRY and CDR2 is SYGVKD. The CDR3 contains 14 residues. Trimming left V 6 bases short and J 4 bases short, with 16 bases between. CDR3 DNA sequence: TGTGCCATCAGCCCCAGGGACGGCTTATACGAGCAGTACTTC. Translated: CAISPRDGLYEQYF.

The chain has TRBV7-9 and TRBJ2-5; perhaps TRBD2 as D (5 bases). Trimming left V 5 bases short and J 7 bases short, with 17 bases between. CDR1 is SEHNR and CDR2 is FQNEAQ in the germline V gene (reference sequence). The CDR3 covers 14 residues. The DNA of the CDR3 is TGTGCCAGCAGCCCCTCAGGTGGGGAGAGGACCCAGTACTTC. The encoded protein is CASSPSGGERTQYF.

There are a few counts of this clone. This chain joins TRBV27 and TRBJ2-7; TRBD1 aligns across 8 bases. The CDR3 loop spans 13 amino acids. The trim removed 5 bases at V and 4 bases at J, leaving 4 bases unmatched. Looked up from germline, CDR1 is MNHEY and CDR2 is SMNVEV (reference sequence). This CDR3 reads CASSGQGAYEQYF. CDR3 bases: TGTGCCAGCAGTGGACAGGGAGCTTACGAGCAGTACTTC.

Only one count was recorded for this clone. The V and J genes are TRBV5-6 and TRBJ1-5, with D possibly TRBD1 on 5 matching bases. Germline values: CDR1 SGHDT, CDR2 YYEEEE. The CDR3 has 13 amino acids. V was trimmed by 4 bases and J by 2 bases, leaving 7 bases between them. CDR3 loop: CASSRGGNQPQHF. DNA for the CDR3: TGTGCCAGCAGCAGGGGTGGCAATCAGCCCCAGCATTTT.

This clone was observed a single time. The CDR3 coding sequence is TGTGCCAGCAGCTTTAGGGACATCACTGAAGCTTTCTTT. Translating it yields CASSFRDITEAFF. This chain joins TRBV7-9 and TRBJ1-1; D might be TRBD1 (6 bases). Per germline, CDR1 SEHNR and CDR2 FQNEAQ (reference sequence). The length of the CDR3 is 13 residues. Trimming removed 3 bases from V and 4 bases from J, with 9 bases in between. The variable domain in full, with the rest retrieved from reference TRBV7-9 and TRBJ1-1, is DTGVSQNPRHKITKRGQNVTFRCDPISEHNRLYWYRQTLGQGPEFLTYFQNEAQLEKSRLLSDRFSAERPKGSFSTLEIQRTEQGDSAMYLCASSFRDITEAFFGQGTRLTVV.

CDR3 DNA: TGTGCCTGGAGTGAGGGACAGGGTCTTCACGAGCAGTACTTC. Translating it yields CAWSEGQGLHEQYF. This chain links TRBV30 with TRBJ2-7, with 9 nucleotides matching TRBD1. The CDR3 contains 14 residues. Germline CDR1 is GTSNPN and CDR2 is SVGIG (reference sequence). V was clipped by 1 base and J by 5 bases; unmatched bases: 6.

V is TRBV27 and J is TRBJ2-7; tentatively, D is TRBD1 (6 bases). Trimming pared 5 bases from V and 7 bases from J, leaving 24 bases between. Germline V gene sequence: CDR1 MNHEY, CDR2 SMNVEV (reference sequence). The CDR3 sequence is 16 residues long. The CDR3 sequence: CASSQIPGQIPREQYF. The CDR3 bases are TGTGCCAGCAGTCAAATACCCGGACAGATTCCTAGAGAGCAGTACTTC.

The CDR3 loop is CASSFIVTDTQYF. The DNA of the CDR3 is TGTGCCAGCAGCTTTATCGTTACAGATACGCAGTATTTT. The chain links TRBV27 to TRBJ2-3; D unresolved. V was shortened by 6 bases and J by 3 bases, with 10 bases between the two germline ends. This CDR3 spans 13 amino acids. The germline V gene encodes CDR1 MNHEY and CDR2 SMNVEV (reference sequence).

The chain has TRBV13 and TRBJ2-1; 12 positions agree with TRBD1. Germline CDR1 is PRHDT and CDR2 is FYEKMQ (reference sequence). The J segment lost 6 bases and the V segment lost 3 bases, leaving 3 bases of the junction unmatched. The CDR3 spans 15 residues. The DNA for the CDR3 is TGTGCCAGCAGCTTCGCGGGACAGGGGGCCAATGAGCAGTTCTTC. It yields the protein CASSFAGQGANEQFF.

The rearrangement uses TRBV4-3 and TRBJ2-2; D may be TRBD1 (5 bases). The V gene's germline CDR1 is LGHNA and CDR2 YSLEER. V lost 1 base and J lost 5, with 11 bases in between. The CDR3 contains 15 residues. The CDR3 DNA reads TGCGCCAGCAGCCAAGGGGGCCTTCAGACCGGGGAGCTGTTTTTT. Amino acid sequence: CASSQGGLQTGELFF.

V usage is TRBV19 and J usage is TRBJ2-1, with D possibly TRBD1 on 5 matching bases. The germline CDR1 and CDR2 sequences are LNHDA and SQIVND (reference sequence). This CDR3 has 14 residues. The germline V and J ends were trimmed by 6 bases and 8 bases, with 17 bases remaining between them. CDR3 nucleotides: TGTGCCAGTAGGGACATCCCCCGCCGTGATGAGCAGTTCTTC. It yields the protein CASRDIPRRDEQFF.

There are a few counts of this clone. The rearrangement joins TRBV27 to TRBJ1-2, with TRBD1 identical over 7 bases. V shed 10 bases, J shed 2 bases, and the junction held 4 bases outside the gene matches. This CDR3 region has 12 residues. CDR1 and CDR2 from the germline V gene are MNHEY and SMNVEV (reference sequence). CDR3 sequence (DNA): TGTGCCACCGGGACAGACAACTATGGCTACACCTTC. The encoded protein is CATGTDNYGYTF.

The rearrangement joins TRBV6-4 to TRBJ2-3; D remains ambiguous. Deletions cut 3 bases from V and 1 base from J, with 5 bases between. Germline V CDR1 and CDR2: MRHNA, SNTAGT. The CDR3 has 13 residues. In nucleotides, the CDR3 is TGTGCCAGCAGTGAAACAGGCACAGATACGCAGTATTTT. As protein: CASSETGTDTQYF.

CDR3 sequence: CASSSPEGQGTYEQYF. The CDR3 DNA reads TGTGCCAGCAGTTCCCCGGAGGGCCAGGGGACATACGAGCAGTACTTC. This chain uses TRBV28 with TRBJ2-7; TRBD1 or TRBD2 may be the D gene (6 bases each). The V gene's germline CDR1 is MDHEN and CDR2 SYDVKM. Trimming took off 4 bases at V and 4 bases at J, with 20 bases between the two ends. The CDR3 extends over 16 amino acids.

This sequence joins TRBV6-5 and TRBJ1-1; D unclear. Per the germline V gene, CDR1 is MNHEY and CDR2 is SVGAGI. Trimming took 6 bases from V and 1 from J, leaving 9 bases between them. This CDR3 contains 13 residues. CDR3 region: CASSLNKNTEAFF. CDR3 sequence (DNA): TGTGCCAGCAGCTTGAACAAGAACACTGAAGCTTTCTTT.

The chain is built from TRBV4-1 and TRBJ2-5; tentative D call: TRBD2 (6 bases). The V and J ends lost 6 bases and 4 bases respectively, with 12 bases between them. CDR1 is MGHRA, CDR2 YSYEKL, per germline. CDR3 length: 13 amino acids. The CDR3 here is CASRAVGGETQYF. The CDR3 nucleotides are TGCGCCAGCAGGGCGGTCGGGGGAGAGACCCAGTACTTC.